This T cell receptor beta chain was sequenced in a study of beta chain features in type 1 diabetes (dated 2018 in TCRdb). About the investigation overall: No differences in mean age, gender distribution, total cell number or subset yield were found between patients and healthy donors. A total of 90 million to 120 million sorted cells were examined across all samples, and a strong correlation was observed between cell number per subset and RNA yield. Regulatory and stem cell-like memory subsets were isolated from only 8 patients and roughly 8 healthy donors, whereas naive and central memory subsets came from all 28 donors. In the study, TCRB repertoires of sorted circulating CD4+ T cell subsets from recently diagnosed type 1 diabetes patients were compared with those of matched healthy donors.

All of the isolated RNA was reverse transcribed with the High Capacity cDNA Reverse Transcription Kit, so expressed TCRB transcripts were sequenced. Naive, central memory and regulatory T cell samples underwent deep immunoSEQ sequencing, averaging about 3.57 million total reads per sample. Sorted cells were lysed in RLT buffer and RNA was extracted with DNase-treated RNeasy Micro or Mini kits, depending on cell number. Each cell subset was processed separately to prevent cross-contamination, with patient and healthy donor samples processed together. Using the immunoSEQ multiplex PCR, TCRB sequences were amplified from cDNA into 87-bp fragments spanning the CDR3 region. Amplicons were sequenced on the Illumina HiSeq platform. Turning to the authors' computational methods: PCR bias was computationally corrected using synthetic template baselines, reads within Hamming distance 2 were collapsed, and singletons that could not be merged were discarded. By aligning reads against IMGT, V, D and J genes, CDR3 length, and insertions or deletions at six rearrangement sites were assigned. Clonotype counts were normalized to sorted cell number within each subset before computing true diversity and Gini coefficients with the tcR R package. The overlap coefficient, calculated on TCRB nucleotide sequences, was used to quantify repertoire sharing. Out-of-frame TCRB sequences from naive cells were analyzed to stand in for the pre-selection repertoire. TCRdb carries this immuneACCESS record with in-frame sequences only. Its versions omit some clonotypes, under half of them owing to an unresolved V gene in the studies checked, with the rest unexplained. V and J calls and clone size are copied from that table; D and trimming were computed from the DNA. In all, the sample holds some 640,000 clones, and more than 12% of those were seen once. Clones ranked in the top ten supply roughly 0.04% of the sample.

Points the paper makes about the study in general: Sequencing cDNA rather than genomic DNA could over-represent highly expressing activated cells, although activation and CD3 levels did not differ between groups. At VDJ recombination sites, patients with type 1 diabetes made fewer insertions and deleted more nucleotides, a pattern implying thymic rearrangement abnormalities. Type 1 diabetes patients showed a moderate but significant shortening of TCRB CDR3 length in all four CD4+ subsets. Because the HLA sub-analyses included only small numbers of individuals, any influence of HLA type on TCRB rearrangement was left unresolved. Shorter templates might have been favored by PCR, but patient and control samples were amplified and corrected together, so both groups would have been affected equally by any skew. Naive, central memory and regulatory TCRB repertoires appeared more similar among patients than among healthy donors.

For this clone: The antigen it recognizes is unknown. No much larger clone exists at a distance of one base, and base qualities are not known.

The CDR3 measures 14 amino acids from cysteine to phenylalanine. The only DNA kept is the CDR3, 42 bases in frame from the first base. The junction carries 11 bases between V and J, which are trimmed by 1 base and 3 bases respectively. The germline V gene specifies SGHRS as CDR1 and YFSETQ as CDR2. Each donor gave one peripheral blood draw, roughly 0.11 L on average, collected into heparinised tubes. A BD FACSAria II was used to sort naive, central memory, regulatory and stem cell-like memory CD4+ T cells with a panel that included CD45RO, CCR7, CD25, CD127, CD95 and CD27. All sorted populations exceeded 95% purity. PBMCs were separated immediately by Lymphoprep density gradient centrifugation and were stained directly, without being cultured. To minimize batch effects, samples were stained and sorted in pairs, one healthy donor with one patient per experiment.

Sequencing used naive CD4+ T cells from blood. Interpreted using the paper, the cell subset or site label stands for: true naive CD4+ T cells. This TCR came from a man aged 18 to 30 with type 1 diabetes. The chain employs TRBV5-1 and TRBJ2-7; a confident D gene designation cannot be given. The CDR3 protein sequence reads: CASSLNLENYEQYF. The DNA sequence is as follows: TGCGCCAGCAGCTTGAATCTGGAAAACTACGAGCAGTACTTC.